Following are 21 T cell receptor beta chains from one sample sequenced in a study of spatial heterogeneity in lung cancer. TCRdb analysed the 5' RACE reads with MiXCR anew, one entry per CDR3 protein. This table has 1,400 or so distinct CDR3 sequences, 10% to 15% appearing once. Their specific antigens are unknown. Study-wide results and caveats: Tumors with more nonsynonymous mutations had more expanded intratumoral alpha and beta TCRs.

Time point specified: sample taken at primary tumor resection. The sample in question was lung tumor tissue, obtained at surgery. The receptors come from a female donor with early-stage non-small cell lung cancer.

This clonotype is labeled medium-sized (0.01 to 0.1%). With the library built for alpha chains, this beta chain is off target and its frequency is not meaningful. The DNA of the CDR3 is TGCGCCAGCAGCGCGGACCGGGGAGAGACCCAGTACTTC. This gives the protein CASSADRGETQYF. This rearrangement joins TRBV5-1 to TRBJ2-5; maybe TRBD2 (5 bases). This CDR3 is 13 amino acids long. The ends were cut back, 4 bases at V and 4 bases at J, with 11 bases in the middle. The germline V gene encodes CDR1 SGHRS and CDR2 YFSETQ.

In its sample, this clonotype is medium-sized. The library was built for alpha chains, so this beta chain is an off-target read and its size means little. This chain links TRBV20-1 with TRBJ2-3; D might be TRBD2 (5 bases). Trimming pared 7 bases from V and 10 bases from J, leaving 18 bases between. The germline gives CDR1 DFQATT, CDR2 SNEGSKA (reference sequence). The CDR3 is 12 amino acids. CDR3 sequence: CSGAGPPPSQYF. In DNA form, the CDR3 reads TGCAGTGGGGCGGGTCCTCCTCCTTCGCAGTATTTT.

This clonotype is large (0.1 to 1%) by share. Because this beta chain is a stray read in a library intended to capture alpha chains, its abundance should not be given much weight. The rearrangement links TRBV7-2 to TRBJ2-3; 10 bases line up with TRBD2. The CDR3 contains 17 residues. CDR1 SGHTA and CDR2 FQGNSA come from the germline V gene. V gave up 5 bases and J gave up 1 base; unmatched junction bases: 9. The CDR3 is CASSILAGRGGTDTQYF. The CDR3 region has the DNA TGTGCCAGCAGCATACTAGCGGGGAGGGGCGGCACAGATACGCAGTATTTT.

This clonotype was found once. As an off-target read in a library built for alpha chains, this beta chain has a frequency of little significance. The chain combines TRBV5-4 with TRBJ1-1; D is unresolved. V was cut by 4 bases and J by 7 bases, with 14 bases left in between. CDR3 length equals 13 residues. CDR1 is SGHNT and CDR2 is YYREEE in the germline V gene (reference sequence). This CDR3 reads CASSPKRGSEAFF. In DNA form, the CDR3 reads TGTGCCAGCAGCCCGAAACGCGGAAGTGAAGCTTTCTTT.

In its sample, this clonotype ranks as large. This beta chain is a stray read from a library made for alpha chains; its abundance is not meaningful. The chain uses TRBV20-1 and TRBJ1-1; no clear D gene. V dropped 5 bases and J dropped 1 base, with 17 bases sitting between them. The V gene's germline CDR1 is DFQATT and CDR2 SNEGSKA (reference sequence). CDR3 length: 15 amino acids. DNA for the CDR3: TGCAGTGCTTCCTCAGGTGCTCGGGGGAACACTGAAGCTTTCTTT. Its protein is CSASSGARGNTEAFF.

By its share, this clonotype is large. Within a library made for alpha chains, this beta chain is off target, and its count is uninformative. The chain couples TRBV10-3 to TRBJ2-3; 7 bases line up with TRBD2. Germline V CDR1 and CDR2: ENHRY, SYGVKD. Trimming removed 10 bases from V and 2 bases from J; junction bases left unmatched: 15. This CDR3 region has 16 residues. Written as DNA, the CDR3 is TGTGCCACCAAAGCCGTTGCGGGAGAGTCCACAGATACGCAGTATTTT. Protein: CATKAVAGESTDTQYF.

By sample share, this clonotype is medium-sized. The size of this beta chain means little, since it is a stray read in a library made for alpha chains. V and J are TRBV19 and TRBJ1-5, with 9 nucleotides matching TRBD1. Germline V gene sequence: CDR1 LNHDA, CDR2 SQIVND (reference sequence). The CDR3 totals 17 residues. Trimming at V came to 6 bases and at J to 2 bases, leaving 11 bases not matched to a gene. Here the CDR3 DNA reads TGTGCCAGTAGCCCCCGGACAGGGGTAGTGGGCAATCAGCCCCAGCATTTT. Protein: CASSPRTGVVGNQPQHF.

This clonotype was found many times. As an off-target read in a library built for alpha chains, this beta chain has a frequency of little significance. V is TRBV6-6 and J is TRBJ2-1; the D is unclear. Germline loops: CDR1 MNHNY, CDR2 SVGAGI (reference sequence). CDR3 length: 14 amino acids. Trimming removed 0 bases from V and 10 bases from J, with 13 bases in between. CDR3 bases: TGTGCCAGCAGTTACTCTTTAGACTCCGGGGAGCAGTTCTTC. It codes for CASSYSLDSGEQFF.

In this sample, this clonotype is medium-sized. Being off target in a library aimed at alpha chains, this beta chain has a size of little meaning. The chain combines TRBV12-3 or TRBV12-4 with TRBJ1-5; tentatively, D is TRBD1 (6 bases). The ends were cut back, 1 base at V and 3 bases at J, with 13 bases in the middle. The CDR3 runs 16 residues. The CDR3 coding sequence is TGTGCCAGCAGTTTAGTGTCAGGGGATGTCAATCAGCCCCAGCATTTT. Amino acid sequence: CASSLVSGDVNQPQHF.

To note about this clonotype: This beta chain slipped into a library made for alpha chains as a stray read, so its size is not meaningful. This chain connects TRBV20-1 to TRBJ2-5, with a tentative D call TRBD2 (5 bases). This CDR3 is 13 amino acids long. V was cut by 5 bases and J by 3 bases, with 13 bases left in between. In germline, CDR1 is DFQATT, CDR2 SNEGSKA (reference sequence). In nucleotides, the CDR3 is TGCAGTGCTTTCGATGTCGGGGAAGAGACCCAGTACTTC. As protein: CSAFDVGEETQYF.

This clonotype rates as medium-sized. This beta chain turned up in a library designed for alpha chains; as an off-target read, its abundance says little. The rearrangement joins TRBV7-4 to TRBJ2-7; the match to TRBD2 covers 8 bases. V lost 4 bases to trimming and J lost 0 bases; unmatched junction nucleotides: 5. The CDR3 is 15 amino acids. From germline, CDR1 is SGHVT and CDR2 SQSDAQ. The CDR3 nucleotides are TGTGCCAGCAGCTCTAGCGGGCGTTACTCCTACGAGCAGTACTTC. Protein: CASSSSGRYSYEQYF.

By its share, this clonotype is medium-sized. Since the library was made to target alpha chains, this beta chain is a stray read and its abundance is not meaningful. V is TRBV3-2 and J is TRBJ2-5. TRBV3-2 is assigned pseudogene status. This CDR3 spans 15 amino acids. In DNA form, the CDR3 reads TGTGCCAGCAGCCAAGATGAACGCACGCAAGAGACCCAGTACTTC. Protein sequence: CASSQDERTQETQYF.

This clonotype occurred many times. Because the library targeted alpha chains, this beta chain is an off-target read whose size means little. CDR3 nucleotide sequence: TGTGCCAGCACCGGGACCCTGGGGAGCGCTGAAGCTTTCTTT. It codes for CASTGTLGSAEAFF. The V and J genes are TRBV2 and TRBJ1-1; D may be TRBD1 (5 bases). This CDR3 has 14 amino acids. The germline CDR1 and CDR2 sequences are SNHLY and FYNNEI. Deletions cut 7 bases from V and 6 bases from J, with 18 bases between.

This clonotype was detected many times. Being off target in a library aimed at alpha chains, this beta chain has a size of little meaning. The gene calls are TRBV7-8 and TRBJ1-2; TRBD1 might be the D (5 bases). V was clipped by 5 bases and J by 4 bases, with 11 bases between them. Germline V gives CDR1 SGHVS, CDR2 FQNEAQ. This CDR3 is 13 amino acids long. The CDR3 nucleotides read TGTGCCAGCAGCCCGGCGGGGGTCTATGGCTACACCTTC. This codes for CASSPAGVYGYTF.

On this clonotype itself: Because the library targeted alpha chains, this beta chain is an off-target read whose size means little. This rearrangement joins TRBV30 to TRBJ1-1, with D possibly TRBD1 on 5 matching bases. This CDR3 has 14 amino acids. The V gene lost 0 bases and the J gene lost 4 bases, with 12 bases spanning the gap. Looked up from germline, CDR1 is GTSNPN and CDR2 is SVGIG (reference sequence). This CDR3 is CAWSVVGESTEAFF. CDR3 bases: TGTGCCTGGAGTGTAGTAGGGGAGAGCACTGAAGCTTTCTTT.

About this clonotype: This beta chain lies outside the target of a library built for alpha chains; its clone size means little. J is TRBJ2-3 and V is TRBV11-2; TRBD1 is a possible D gene (5 bases). The CDR3 extends over 14 amino acids. The germline V gene encodes CDR1 SGHAT and CDR2 FQNNGV. Trimming took 3 bases from V and 6 from J, leaving 13 bases between them. The CDR3 here is CASSLAGSLDTQYF. Written as DNA, the CDR3 is TGTGCCAGCAGCTTGGCAGGGTCCCTCGATACGCAGTATTTT. Looking up the rest from reference TRBV11-2 and TRBJ2-3 gives the full variable domain: EAGVAQSPRYKIIEKRQSVAFWCNPISGHATLYWYQQILGQGPKLLIQFQNNGVVDDSQLPKDRFSAERLKGVDSTLKIQPAKLEDSAVYLCASSLAGSLDTQYFGPGTRLTVL.

This clonotype is classed as medium-sized. Because this beta chain is a stray read in a library intended to capture alpha chains, its abundance should not be given much weight. The chain joins TRBV7-6 to TRBJ2-5, with 7 bases fitting TRBD1. The V gene's germline CDR1 is SGHVS and CDR2 FNYEAQ. This CDR3 has 15 amino acids. After removal of 1 base from V and 5 bases from J, the junction contained 7 bases not matched to a gene. The CDR3 sequence: CASSLVRGRVETQYF. The CDR3 bases are TGTGCCAGCAGCTTAGTGAGGGGGCGCGTGGAGACCCAGTACTTC.

This clonotype is termed large. Because this beta chain is a stray read in a library intended to capture alpha chains, its abundance should not be given much weight. The chain recombines TRBV12-3 or TRBV12-4 with TRBJ2-5; TRBD2 aligns across 8 bases. J lost 5 bases, V lost 5 bases, and 7 bases had no gene match. The CDR3 has 14 residues. The CDR3 coding sequence is TGTGCCAGCAGTCACGGACTAGCATCGGAGACCCAGTACTTC. Translated, it gives CASSHGLASETQYF.

In this sample, this clonotype is large (0.1 to 1%). This beta chain is a stray sequence in a library constructed for alpha chains; its clone size is not meaningful. The CDR3 loop is CASSSQAVAGNEQFF. Written as DNA, the CDR3 is TGTGCCAGCAGCTCTCAAGCGGTTGCGGGGAATGAGCAGTTCTTC. V gene TRBV7-8 combines with J gene TRBJ2-1; TRBD2 is a possible D gene (6 bases). V was shortened by 4 bases and J by 7 bases, with 17 bases between the two germline ends. The CDR3 runs 15 residues. CDR1 is SGHVS, CDR2 FQNEAQ, per germline.

In its sample, this clonotype was seen a few times. The library was built for alpha chains, so this beta chain is an off-target read and its size means little. J is TRBJ2-1 and V is TRBV10-1, with 10 bases that match TRBD1. The germline gives CDR1 WNHNN, CDR2 SYGVQD (reference sequence). CDR3 length: 15 amino acids. V dropped 0 bases and J dropped 8; count of bases not matched to a gene: 4. This CDR3 reads CASSESGQGDDEQFF. DNA for the CDR3: TGCGCCAGCAGTGAGTCTGGACAGGGGGACGATGAGCAGTTCTTC.

This clonotype is medium-sized in the sample. This beta chain lies outside the target of a library built for alpha chains; its clone size means little. The V call is TRBV24-1, the J call TRBJ2-3; 7 bases are a match to TRBD1. Germline trimming cut 3 bases from V and 1 base from J; bases unmatched to any gene: 9. The CDR3 is 17 residues long. CDR1 and CDR2 (germline): KGHDR, SFDVKD. CDR3 sequence reads: CATSDQVTGQGTDTQYF. CDR3 sequence (DNA): TGTGCCACCAGTGATCAAGTGACAGGGCAGGGCACAGATACGCAGTATTTT.